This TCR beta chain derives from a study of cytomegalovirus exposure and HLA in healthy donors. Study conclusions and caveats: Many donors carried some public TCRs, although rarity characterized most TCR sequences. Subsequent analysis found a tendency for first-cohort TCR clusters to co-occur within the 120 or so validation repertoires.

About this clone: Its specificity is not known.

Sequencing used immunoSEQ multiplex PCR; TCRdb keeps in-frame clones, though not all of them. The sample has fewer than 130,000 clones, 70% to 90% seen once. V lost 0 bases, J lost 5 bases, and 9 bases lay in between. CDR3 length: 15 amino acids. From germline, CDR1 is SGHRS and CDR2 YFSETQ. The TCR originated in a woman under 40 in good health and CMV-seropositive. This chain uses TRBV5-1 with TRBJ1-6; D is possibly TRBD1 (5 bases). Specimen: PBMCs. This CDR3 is CASSLEGVHNSPLHF. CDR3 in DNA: TGCGCCAGCAGCTTGGAAGGGGTCCATAATTCACCCCTCCACTTT.